This T cell receptor (beta chain) was sequenced in a study of T cells in Graves' hyperthyroidism and ophthalmopathy. The study's findings and limits: Expanded thyroid clonotypes (above 0.001) were mostly also found in blood.

The CDR3 runs 17 residues. CDR1 is SGHRS and CDR2 is YFSETQ in the germline V gene. V dropped 7 bases and J dropped 6; count of bases not matched to a gene: 21. RNA transcripts gave rise to amplified TCR beta CDR3 regions. In the first-round RT-PCR of the TCR CDR3, the HTBI primer set was used. TCRdb ran MiXCR on the multiplex PCR reads and lists one entry per CDR3 protein. The data show approximately 600,000 distinct CDR3 sequences, about 20% seen once. Regarding this clonotype: Its antigen is unknown.

The V and J genes are TRBV5-1 and TRBJ2-7, with TRBD2 matching 8 bases. Sequencing was done on a sample of blood. This clonotype originated in a man aged 30 to 45 with Graves' ophthalmopathy. The CDR3 sequence: CASSSLTQAAGAGEQYF. In DNA, the CDR3 is TGCGCCAGCTCCTCCCTGACACAGGCAGCGGGAGCGGGCGAGCAGTACTTC.